This entry describes one T cell receptor (beta chain). The sample originates from a study of early T cells in non-severe SARS-CoV-2 infection. cDNA molecules, individually, were tagged with unique molecular identifiers. One entry per CDR3 protein, called by TCRdb with MiXCR from the 5' RACE reads. This sample carries tens of thousands of distinct CDR3 sequences, around a tenth of them seen once, and the ten largest clones take about 5.3%. Germline V lookup: CDR1 SGHRS, CDR2 YFSETQ. Trimming shortened V by 7 bases and J by 7 bases, and 17 bases separated the two germline ends. The CDR3 runs to 14 residues.

The source was whole blood, collected at baseline. This clonotype was obtained from an adult who was a healthcare worker with PCR-confirmed SARS-CoV-2 infection or an uninfected control (not recorded which). This chain links TRBV5-1 with TRBJ2-2; D uncertain. CDR3 in DNA: TGCGCCAGCTGCCGACTGGCCGACGGCGGGGAGCTGTTTTTT. Amino acids: CASCRLADGGELFF.